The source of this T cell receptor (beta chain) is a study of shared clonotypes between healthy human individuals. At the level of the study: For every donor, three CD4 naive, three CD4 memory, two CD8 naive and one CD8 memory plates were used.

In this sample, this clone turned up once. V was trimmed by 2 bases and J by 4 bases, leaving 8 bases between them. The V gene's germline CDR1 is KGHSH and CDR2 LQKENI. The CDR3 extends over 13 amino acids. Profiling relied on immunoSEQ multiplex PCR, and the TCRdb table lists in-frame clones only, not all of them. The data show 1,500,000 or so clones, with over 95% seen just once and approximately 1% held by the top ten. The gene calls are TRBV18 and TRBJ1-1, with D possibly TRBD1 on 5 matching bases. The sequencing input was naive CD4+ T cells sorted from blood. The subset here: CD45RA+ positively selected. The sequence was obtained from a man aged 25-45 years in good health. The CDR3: CASSPLQVTEAFF. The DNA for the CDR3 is TGTGCCAGCTCACCATTACAGGTCACTGAAGCTTTCTTT.